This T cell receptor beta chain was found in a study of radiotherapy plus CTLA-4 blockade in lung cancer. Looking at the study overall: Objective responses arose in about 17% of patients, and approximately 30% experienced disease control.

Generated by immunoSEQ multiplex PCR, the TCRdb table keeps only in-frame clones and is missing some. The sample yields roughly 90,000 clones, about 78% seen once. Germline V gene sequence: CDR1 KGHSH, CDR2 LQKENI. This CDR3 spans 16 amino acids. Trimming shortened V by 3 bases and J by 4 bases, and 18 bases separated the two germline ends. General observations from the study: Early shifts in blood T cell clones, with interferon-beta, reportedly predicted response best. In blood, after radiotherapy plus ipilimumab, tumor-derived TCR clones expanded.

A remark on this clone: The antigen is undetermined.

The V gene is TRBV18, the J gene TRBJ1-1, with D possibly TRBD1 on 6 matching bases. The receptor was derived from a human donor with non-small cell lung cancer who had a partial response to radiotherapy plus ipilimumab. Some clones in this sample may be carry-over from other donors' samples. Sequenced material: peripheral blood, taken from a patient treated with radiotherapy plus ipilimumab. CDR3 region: CASSPPTMGAVTEAFF. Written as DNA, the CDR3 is TGTGCCAGCTCACCCCCTACCATGGGGGCGGTCACTGAAGCTTTCTTT.